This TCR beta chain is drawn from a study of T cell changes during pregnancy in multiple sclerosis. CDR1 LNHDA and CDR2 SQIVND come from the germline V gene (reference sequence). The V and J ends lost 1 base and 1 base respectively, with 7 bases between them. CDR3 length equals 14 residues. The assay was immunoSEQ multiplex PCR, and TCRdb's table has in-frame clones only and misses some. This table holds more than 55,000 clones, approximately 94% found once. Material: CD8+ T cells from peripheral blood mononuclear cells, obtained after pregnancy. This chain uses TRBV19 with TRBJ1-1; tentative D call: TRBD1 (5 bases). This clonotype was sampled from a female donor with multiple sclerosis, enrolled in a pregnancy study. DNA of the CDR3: TGTGCCAGTAGTATAGGGGGGGGGAACACTGAAGCTTTCTTT. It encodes CASSIGGGNTEAFF.